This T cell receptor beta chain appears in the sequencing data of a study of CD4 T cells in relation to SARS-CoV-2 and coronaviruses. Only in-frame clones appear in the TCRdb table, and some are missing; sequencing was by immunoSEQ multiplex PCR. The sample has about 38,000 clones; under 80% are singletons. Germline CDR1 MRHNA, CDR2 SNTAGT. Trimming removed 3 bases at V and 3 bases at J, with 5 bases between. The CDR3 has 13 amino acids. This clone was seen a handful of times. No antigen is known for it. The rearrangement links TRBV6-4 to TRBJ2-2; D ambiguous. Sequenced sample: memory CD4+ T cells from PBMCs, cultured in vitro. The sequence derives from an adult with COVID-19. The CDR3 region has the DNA TGTGCCAGCAGTGAGTCCGACACCGGGGAGCTGTTTTTT. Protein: CASSESDTGELFF.